Each of the 13 T cell receptor beta chains below was sequenced from the same sample in a study of patients and donors after allogeneic stem cell transplantation. MiXCR, applied by TCRdb to the RT-PCR reads, yields one record per CDR3 protein. The sample contains around 150,000 distinct CDR3 sequences, about a third of which appear only once. Sequencing was done on a sample of blood, either unsorted or a sorted T cell fraction (not recorded which). The receptor set was obtained from a human donor who was either an allogeneic HSCT recipient or a stem cell or donor lymphocyte infusion donor (not recorded which). It is not recorded whose cells these are; they may come from a transplant donor.

This clonotype was detected a few times. The rearrangement joins TRBV4-3 to TRBJ1-2; TRBD1 matches 10 bases. Germline V gene sequence: CDR1 LGHNA, CDR2 YSLEER. The CDR3 is 15 amino acids. V trimming: 4 bases; J trimming: 2 bases; junction bases outside the gene matches: 4. CDR3 in DNA: TGCGCCAGCAGCCTTGACAGGGGGCCCAACTATGGCTACACCTTC. Its translation is CASSLDRGPNYGYTF.

This clonotype was recorded a few times. The chain uses TRBV12-3 or TRBV12-4 and TRBJ2-5; D uncertain. The V end was cut by 4 bases, the J end by 6 bases, with 9 bases between. CDR3 size: 12 residues. CDR3 loop: CASSYGAQTQYF. DNA for the CDR3: TGTGCCAGCAGTTATGGCGCCCAGACCCAGTACTTC.

The sample holds a few counts of this clonotype. The chain's CDR3 is CASSESLASTDTQYF. In DNA form, the CDR3 reads TGTGCCAGCAGTGAATCACTCGCTAGCACAGATACGCAGTATTTT. The V and J genes are TRBV25-1 and TRBJ2-3, with D hard to call. Deletions cut 1 base from V and 0 bases from J, with 8 bases between. Per germline, CDR1 MGHDK and CDR2 SYGVNS. This CDR3 has 15 amino acids.

The chain carries TRBV24-1 and TRBJ1-5; D not certain. V was shortened by 9 bases and J by 4 bases, with 24 bases between the two germline ends. Germline V gene data show CDR1 as KGHDR and CDR2 as SFDVKD. This CDR3 has 17 amino acids. The CDR3 region is CATRPRVEGGTNQPQHF. DNA of the CDR3: TGTGCCACCCGGCCCCGGGTAGAGGGTGGCACAAATCAGCCCCAGCATTTT.

This chain uses TRBV6-1 with TRBJ1-6; unclear D gene. This CDR3 comprises 15 residues. Trimming cost V 8 bases and J 7 bases, with 18 bases left between them. Germline CDR1 and CDR2: MNHNS and SASEGT. The DNA of the CDR3 is TGTGCCAGCGGGAGCCATACAGTTTCCAATTCACCCCTCCACTTT. Its protein is CASGSHTVSNSPLHF.

V and J are TRBV5-1 and TRBJ1-1, with D hard to call. V was shortened by 3 bases and J by 3 bases, with 15 bases between the two germline ends. The CDR3 has 15 residues. Germline V gene lookup returns CDR1 SGHRS and CDR2 YFSETQ. CDR3 protein: CASSSITWEDTEAFF. CDR3 in DNA: TGCGCCAGCAGCTCAATTACCTGGGAGGACACTGAAGCTTTCTTT.

This clonotype appeared a few times. V and J are TRBV21-1 and TRBJ1-6. TRBV21-1 is tagged as a pseudogene. The CDR3 spans 16 residues. The CDR3 sequence is CASRYPTWSYNSPLHF. For the CDR3, the DNA is TGTGCCAGCCGGTACCCCACATGGAGCTATAATTCACCCCTCCACTTT.

In regard to this clonotype: One end of the junction does not line up with germline, which may come from a read error. The gene calls are TRBV7-7 and TRBJ1-4; no clear D. The CDR3 sequence is 15 residues long. Per germline, CDR1 SSHAT and CDR2 FNYEAQ (reference sequence). The CDR3 coding sequence is TGTGCTAGCAGCTTAGGTACACGTCCGGGTGAAAAACTGTTTTTT. It codes for CASSLGTRPGEKLFF.

The chain's CDR3 is CASLEGGTGTYEQYF. DNA for the CDR3: TGTGCCAGCCTTGAAGGGGGGACAGGCACCTACGAGCAGTACTTC. The chain couples TRBV28 to TRBJ2-7; 8 positions match TRBD1. Losses at the gene ends were 8 bases for V and 2 bases for J; bases not matched to a gene: 11. CDR1 is MDHEN and CDR2 is SYDVKM in the germline V gene. The CDR3 contains 15 residues.

V usage is TRBV6-5 and J usage is TRBJ2-1; TRBD1 is a possible D gene (5 bases). Germline-derived CDR1 and CDR2 are MNHEY and SVGAGI. The CDR3 consists of 17 residues. With 1 base removed from V and 12 bases from J, the gap between germline ends came to 25 bases. CDR3 bases: TGTGCCAGCAGTTACTTCCTTCCACAGGTCTCAGCGAAGGGGCAGTTCTTC. This encodes CASSYFLPQVSAKGQFF.

This clonotype was observed once. J is TRBJ1-2 and V is TRBV2; possible D gene TRBD1, 5 bases. CDR3 length: 13 residues. Trimming left V 6 bases short and J 2 bases short, with 10 bases between. Germline V gives CDR1 SNHLY, CDR2 FYNNEI. The CDR3 sequence is CASRAGENYGYTF. CDR3 coding DNA: TGTGCCAGCAGGGCGGGGGAAAACTATGGCTACACCTTC.

This clonotype came up a few times. The rearrangement joins TRBV11-2 to TRBJ1-1; D is perhaps TRBD1 (5 bases). Trimming took off 2 bases at V and 0 bases at J, with 7 bases between the two ends. Per germline, CDR1 SGHAT and CDR2 FQNNGV. This CDR3 spans 14 amino acids. CDR3 sequence (DNA): TGTGCCAGCAGCTTAAAGGGGATGAACACTGAAGCTTTCTTT. This codes for CASSLKGMNTEAFF.

This clonotype was found many times. CDR3 protein: CASSSQTRDVGEKLFF. The DNA for the CDR3 is TGTGCCAGCAGCTCTCAGACCCGAGACGTCGGTGAAAAACTGTTTTTT. V and J are TRBV12-3 or TRBV12-4 and TRBJ1-4; D gene ambiguous. V was cut by 6 bases and J by 7 bases, with 21 bases left in between. The CDR3 totals 16 residues.